This TCR beta chain derives from a study of cytomegalovirus exposure and HLA in healthy donors. To note about this clone: Its antigen is unknown.

The PCR had 60 Vbeta and 13 Jbeta primers. Data came from immunoSEQ multiplex PCR; TCRdb stores just in-frame clones and leaves some out. The sample gives about 200,000 clones, less than 85% of which show up once; roughly 0.62% is in the top ten. Study observations and caveats: Relative to equally common others, HLA-associated TCR beta chains showed greater clonal expansion in a later analysis. Several of the most significant clusters appeared linked to common viral pathogens, based on a later analysis.

Sequenced input: PBMCs. The TCR comes from a man between 18 and 29 years old in good health and CMV-seronegative.

CDR3 DNA: TGTGCCAGCTCACCCGGACAGGGGGGCCAGTTGAGTGGCTACACCTTC. Encoded protein: CASSPGQGGQLSGYTF. This rearrangement joins TRBV18 to TRBJ1-2, with TRBD1 matching 10 bases. Per germline, CDR1 KGHSH and CDR2 LQKENI. Trimming removed 3 bases from V and 7 bases from J; junction bases left unmatched: 11. CDR3 length equals 16 residues.